This TCR beta chain originates from a study of monozygotic twins with inflammatory bowel disease. General study results and limits: None of the different T cell subtypes could be distinguished from one another. Diversity of TCRbeta measured by inverse Simpson was lower in IBD patients than in healthy co-twins.

Germline lookup yields CDR1 SEHNR and CDR2 FQNEAQ (reference sequence). This CDR3 comprises 14 residues. One blood sample of about 2.5 ml was taken from each donor. TCRdb re-called the 5' RACE reads and shows each CDR3 protein once, DNA omitted. This sample carries roughly 320,000 distinct CDR3 sequences, with 5.5% to 6.5% going to the ten biggest clones. Concerning this clonotype: The antigen is undetermined.

This chain uses TRBV7-9 with TRBJ2-1; TCRdb's D gene call, TRBD1, goes unchecked for lack of DNA. The sequenced sample consisted of blood. This TCR was sampled from a human donor with ulcerative colitis or Crohn's disease, or a healthy co-twin of an affected twin (not recorded which). CDR3 sequence reads: CAGGGAGSYNEQFF.